Presented here are 20 T cell receptor beta chains from one specimen sequenced in a study of long-term antiretroviral therapy in people with HIV. Run at survey level, the immunoSEQ assay was version v3.0. The protocol was immunoSEQ multiplex PCR, while the TCRdb copy is restricted to in-frame clones and leaves out a portion. The repertoire holds roughly 40,000 clones, with 80% to 90% as singletons. Sequenced here: unsorted PBMCs, sampled just before starting antiretroviral therapy. Source of these receptors: a woman younger than 35 with HIV.

V is TRBV27 and J is TRBJ2-5; tentatively, D is TRBD2 (6 bases). Between the trimmed V and J ends, which lost 6 bases and 1 base, there was a span of 12 bases. CDR1 MNHEY and CDR2 SMNVEV come from the germline V gene (reference sequence). This CDR3 comprises 14 residues. The CDR3 coding sequence is TGTGCCAGCAGACCTTGGGACTCCCAAGAGACCCAGTACTTC. Its protein product is CASRPWDSQETQYF.

CDR3 region: CASSVGSSGSFGELFF. CDR3 in DNA: TGTGCCAGCAGCGTAGGATCTAGCGGGAGTTTCGGGGAGCTGTTTTTT. J is TRBJ2-2 and V is TRBV9, with 10 nucleotides matching TRBD2. V lost 0 bases, J lost 7 bases, and 6 bases stayed unmatched. The CDR3 totals 16 residues. Germline assignment: CDR1 SGDLS and CDR2 YYNGEE.

J is TRBJ2-3 and V is TRBV27; D unresolved. The CDR3 totals 12 residues. Germline lookup yields CDR1 MNHEY and CDR2 SMNVEV (reference sequence). Trimming removed 8 bases from V and 4 bases from J, with 10 bases in between. The CDR3 region is CASRPGADTQYF. DNA of the CDR3: TGTGCCAGCCGTCCGGGCGCAGATACGCAGTATTTT.

J is TRBJ1-2 and V is TRBV27; no clear D. The V and J ends lost 4 bases and 0 bases respectively, with 9 bases between them. CDR3 size: 14 residues. The V gene's germline CDR1 is MNHEY and CDR2 SMNVEV (reference sequence). CDR3 protein: CASSSDQANYGYTF. As DNA, the CDR3 is TGTGCCAGCAGTTCGGACCAAGCTAACTATGGCTACACCTTC.

This clone was detected only once. The rearrangement links TRBV19 to TRBJ1-5; 8 nucleotides match TRBD1. CDR3 length: 19 residues. CDR1 LNHDA and CDR2 SQIVND come from the germline V gene (reference sequence). Trimming took 5 bases from V and 0 from J; bases not matched to a gene: 15. The CDR3, as DNA: TGTGCCAGTAGTCTCCCTCGGACAGGGTTCCAATATAGCAATCAGCCCCAGCATTTT. Its protein product is CASSLPRTGFQYSNQPQHF.

V usage is TRBV7-9 and J usage is TRBJ1-2, with D perhaps matching TRBD1 (6 bases). V was trimmed by 0 bases and J by 4 bases, leaving 15 bases between them. From germline, CDR1 is SEHNR and CDR2 FQNEAQ (reference sequence). This CDR3 has 16 residues. As DNA, the CDR3 is TGTGCCAGCAGCTTAGCGGGGGCAGGGAATACCTATGGCTACACCTTC. Translating it yields CASSLAGAGNTYGYTF. The entire variable domain, with the rest obtained from reference TRBV7-9 and TRBJ1-2, is as follows: DTGVSQNPRHKITKRGQNVTFRCDPISEHNRLYWYRQTLGQGPEFLTYFQNEAQLEKSRLLSDRFSAERPKGSFSTLEIQRTEQGDSAMYLCASSLAGAGNTYGYTFGSGTRLTVV.

CDR3 sequence (DNA): TGTGCCAGCAGCCCCCAGGTATCAGGGGGCGCAAGCACCGGGGAGCTGTTTTTT. Protein product: CASSPQVSGGASTGELFF. The rearrangement joins TRBV7-6 to TRBJ2-2; 8 bases fit TRBD1. The CDR3 is 18 residues long. Looked up from germline, CDR1 is SGHVS and CDR2 is FNYEAQ. J lost 4 bases, V lost 5 bases, and 15 bases had no gene match.

V gene TRBV27 combines with J gene TRBJ2-7; 14 bases are a match to TRBD2. The CDR3 totals 20 residues. Losses at the gene ends were 6 bases for V and 2 bases for J; bases not matched to a gene: 18. Germline loops: CDR1 MNHEY, CDR2 SMNVEV (reference sequence). The CDR3 DNA follows: TGTGCCAGCAGCCCTGGACTAGCGGGAGGTCCTCGCCCCATTACCTACGAGCAGTACTTC. Its protein is CASSPGLAGGPRPITYEQYF.

This chain connects TRBV4-3 to TRBJ2-7; 8 bases are a match to TRBD1. J lost 3 bases, V lost 2 bases, and 9 bases had no gene match. The CDR3 runs to 16 residues. The germline V gene has CDR1 LGHNA and CDR2 YSLEER. The CDR3 here is CASSQPGTGPRYEQYF. Written as DNA, the CDR3 is TGCGCCAGCAGCCAACCCGGGACAGGCCCTCGCTACGAGCAGTACTTC.

CDR3 region: CASSLTQGGTTNEKLFF. CDR3 in DNA: TGTGCCAGCAGTTTGACACAGGGGGGCACAACTAATGAAAAACTGTTTTTT. The rearrangement links TRBV27 to TRBJ1-4; TRBD1 matches at 8 bases. CDR1 is MNHEY and CDR2 is SMNVEV in the germline V gene (reference sequence). V shed 3 bases, J shed 0 bases, and the junction held 6 bases outside the gene matches. The CDR3 covers 17 residues.

The rearrangement joins TRBV15 to TRBJ2-3, with D unclear. V lost 0 bases to trimming and J lost 7 bases, with 14 bases between them. Germline loops: CDR1 LNHNV, CDR2 YYDKDF (reference sequence). The CDR3 has 15 amino acids. The CDR3 nucleotides are TGTGCCACCAGCAGAGATCGAAAAGATCGCAATACGCAGTATTTT. This codes for CATSRDRKDRNTQYF.

Of note for this clone: Mismatch with germline at one junction end may stem from a read error. V is TRBV28 and J is TRBJ2-7; D possibly matches TRBD1 or TRBD2 (5 bases each). This CDR3 has 15 amino acids. Per the germline V gene, CDR1 is MDHEN and CDR2 is SYDVKM. CDR3 protein: CASSFRARDLYGQYF. The CDR3 nucleotides are TGTGCCAGCAGTTTCCGAGCACGGGACCTATACGGGCAGTACTTC.

This chain joins TRBV4-3 and TRBJ2-1, with D maybe TRBD1 (5 bases). CDR1 is LGHNA, CDR2 YSLEER, per germline. V lost 1 base to trimming and J lost 3 bases, with 10 bases between them. The length of the CDR3 is 15 residues. CDR3 nucleotide sequence: TGCGCCAGCAGCCAAGGCCCCCAGGGCTACAATGAGCAGTTCTTC. Amino acids: CASSQGPQGYNEQFF.

J is TRBJ2-4 and V is TRBV9; possibly TRBD1 for D (6 bases). V was pared by 3 bases and J by 3 bases, with 13 bases between. CDR1 SGDLS and CDR2 YYNGEE come from the germline V gene. The CDR3 extends over 15 amino acids. The CDR3 bases are TGTGCCAGCAGCGAAGGGACACTGGGCAAAAACATTCAGTACTTC. Its translation: CASSEGTLGKNIQYF.

V is TRBV11-3 and J is TRBJ2-5; no definite D call. The germline gives CDR1 SGHNT, CDR2 YENEEA. The CDR3 extends over 17 amino acids. Trimming removed 3 bases at V and 0 bases at J, with 17 bases between. CDR3 residues: CASSLSNGFPDQETQYF. The CDR3 coding sequence is TGTGCCAGCAGCTTGTCTAATGGATTTCCGGACCAAGAGACCCAGTACTTC.

The rearrangement links TRBV4-2 to TRBJ2-1; either TRBD1 or TRBD2 may fit D (5 bases each). CDR1 is LGHNA and CDR2 is YNFKEQ in the germline V gene. The ends were cut back, 0 bases at V and 10 bases at J, with 19 bases in the middle. The length of the CDR3 is 16 residues. CDR3: CASSQDPEIVWGEQFF. The CDR3 nucleotides are TGTGCCAGCAGCCAAGATCCCGAAATAGTTTGGGGGGAGCAGTTCTTC.

V is TRBV6-1 and J is TRBJ2-7; TRBD2 aligns across 9 bases. Unmatched junction bases numbered 8, after V lost 4 bases and J lost 4 bases. CDR1 MNHNS and CDR2 SASEGT come from the germline V gene. The CDR3 consists of 15 residues. The CDR3 DNA is TGTGCCAGCAGTGGGCGGGAGGGACAGTCATACGAGCAGTACTTC. Its protein product is CASSGREGQSYEQYF.

The V gene is TRBV11-2, the J gene TRBJ1-5, with D perhaps TRBD1 (6 bases). Germline V CDR1 and CDR2: SGHAT, FQNNGV. V was pared by 1 base and J by 2 bases, with 6 bases between. The CDR3 covers 14 residues. CDR3 coding DNA: TGTGCCAGCAGCTTAGCAGGGGGCAATCAGCCCCAGCATTTT. Translating gives CASSLAGGNQPQHF.

The CDR3 sequence: CASSFERDRDYTGNQPQHF. In DNA, the CDR3 is TGTGCCAGCAGCTTTGAAAGGGACAGGGATTATACAGGCAATCAGCCCCAGCATTTT. The V gene is TRBV5-5, the J gene TRBJ1-5, with 9 bases identical to TRBD1. The V and J ends lost 2 bases and 2 bases, in that order; junction bases with no gene match: 14. Germline assignment: CDR1 SGHKS and CDR2 YYEKEE (reference sequence). CDR3 length: 19 amino acids.

The chain couples TRBV7-2 to TRBJ2-3, with D perhaps TRBD1 (5 bases). Deletions cut 4 bases from V and 0 bases from J, with 14 bases between. The CDR3 length is 16 residues. Looked up from germline, CDR1 is SGHTA and CDR2 is FQGNSA. The CDR3 loop reads CASSSDSVASTDTQYF. CDR3 DNA: TGTGCCAGCAGCTCAGACAGCGTAGCTAGCACAGATACGCAGTATTTT.